This T cell receptor (beta chain) was recorded in a study of CD8+ T cells in alopecia areata. Alopecia areata patients provided lesional scalp punch biopsies and peripheral blood. Following RNA extraction, reverse transcription yielded cDNA that acted as the sequencing template. Method: immunoSEQ multiplex PCR; TCRdb's copy keeps in-frame clones and lacks some. The table lists 80,000 to 100,000 clones, about 40% of them singletons. The receptor's source is a human donor with alopecia areata. Sequenced material: CD4+ T cells sorted from blood.

The CDR3 DNA sequence: TGTGCCAGCAGTGGACAGAACTCTGGGGCCAACGTCCTGACTTTC. This gives the protein CASSGQNSGANVLTF. This chain joins TRBV6-6 and TRBJ2-6, with TRBD1 as a possible D gene (6 bases). Germline CDR1 MNHNY, CDR2 SVGAGI (reference sequence). V gave up 5 bases and J gave up 0 bases, with 8 bases separating them. The CDR3 loop spans 15 amino acids.